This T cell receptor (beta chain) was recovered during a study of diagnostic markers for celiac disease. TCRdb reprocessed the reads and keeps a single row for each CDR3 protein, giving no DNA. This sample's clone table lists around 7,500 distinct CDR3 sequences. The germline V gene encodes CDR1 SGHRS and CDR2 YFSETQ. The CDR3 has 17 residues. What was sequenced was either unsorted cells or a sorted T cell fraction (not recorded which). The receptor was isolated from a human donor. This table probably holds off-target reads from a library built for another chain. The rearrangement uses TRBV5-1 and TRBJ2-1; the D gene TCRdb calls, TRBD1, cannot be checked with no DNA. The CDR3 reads CASSRRSGTEGGNEQFF.